One sample yielded the 27 T cell receptor beta chains listed below, sequenced in a study of cytomegalovirus exposure and HLA in healthy donors. The assay was immunoSEQ multiplex PCR, and TCRdb's table has in-frame clones only and misses some. This sample yields tens of thousands of clones, of which 96% are seen a single time; 0.6% to 0.95% belongs to the top ten. The specimen sequenced was PBMCs. The receptors originated from a man aged 18-30 years in good health and CMV-seronegative.

The CDR3 DNA reads as TGTGCCAGCAGCTTAGCCCCGGTTGGCAGGGAGCAGTTCTTC. Its translation is CASSLAPVGREQFF. The chain has TRBV11-2 and TRBJ2-1, with D uncertain. Germline CDR1 is SGHAT and CDR2 is FQNNGV. This CDR3 is 14 amino acids long. Trimming cost V 1 base and J 10 bases, with 14 bases left between them. The variable domain in full, with the rest retrieved from reference TRBV11-2 and TRBJ2-1, is EAGVAQSPRYKIIEKRQSVAFWCNPISGHATLYWYQQILGQGPKLLIQFQNNGVVDDSQLPKDRFSAERLKGVDSTLKIQPAKLEDSAVYLCASSLAPVGREQFFGPGTRLTVL.

The V and J genes are TRBV28 and TRBJ2-3; a possible D gene is TRBD2 (6 bases). The CDR3 sequence is 16 residues long. Germline V gene data show CDR1 as MDHEN and CDR2 as SYDVKM. The V end lost 4 bases, the J end lost 1 base, and 15 bases lay between the germline ends. CDR3 in DNA: TGTGCCAGCAGTTCCGAACGGGTAGCGGGCACAGATACGCAGTATTTT. Amino acid sequence: CASSSERVAGTDTQYF.

J is TRBJ2-7 and V is TRBV7-2; 12 bases align to TRBD2. This CDR3 spans 14 amino acids. V dropped 5 bases and J dropped 4; count of bases not matched to a gene: 3. Germline-derived CDR1 and CDR2 are SGHTA and FQGNSA. This CDR3 reads CASSPTSGRYEQYV. CDR3 nucleotide sequence: TGTGCCAGCAGCCCGACTAGCGGGAGATACGAGCAGTACGTC.

J is TRBJ2-1 and V is TRBV18; 7 positions match TRBD2. V lost 6 bases and J lost 7; bases outside the gene matches: 12. The CDR3 spans 15 residues. Germline loops: CDR1 KGHSH, CDR2 LQKENI. Written as DNA, the CDR3 is TGTGCCAGCTCCCATGGCGGGAGCTTTCTTAATGAGCAGTTCTTC. This codes for CASSHGGSFLNEQFF.

This clone appeared once. V and J are TRBV2 and TRBJ2-7; 7 nucleotides align to TRBD1. There are 15 residues in the CDR3. V gave up 6 bases and J gave up 5 bases; unmatched junction bases: 13. CDR1 is SNHLY, CDR2 FYNNEI, per germline. This chain's CDR3 is CASSQTGIGLDEQYF. For the CDR3, the DNA is TGTGCCAGCAGCCAGACAGGGATTGGTCTCGACGAGCAGTACTTC.

The V and J genes are TRBV19 and TRBJ2-3, with 9 bases matching TRBD1. V was pared by 5 bases and J by 11 bases, with 17 bases of the junction left unmatched. The CDR3 runs to 16 residues. Germline V CDR1 and CDR2: LNHDA, SQIVND (reference sequence). The CDR3 here is CASSFSPGTGKIVQYF. DNA for the CDR3: TGTGCCAGTAGTTTCTCCCCGGGGACAGGGAAGATCGTGCAGTATTTT.

The V call is TRBV19, the J call TRBJ1-1; TRBD1 aligns across 10 bases. The V segment lost 9 bases and the J segment 5 bases; nucleotides outside the gene matches: 12. The V gene's germline CDR1 is LNHDA and CDR2 SQIVND (reference sequence). There are 15 residues in the CDR3. The CDR3 here is CASGAGGQGLTEAFF. The CDR3 bases are TGTGCCAGCGGAGCGGGGGGACAGGGGCTGACTGAAGCTTTCTTT.

The rearrangement links TRBV7-8 to TRBJ1-2; 8 bases match TRBD1. J gave up 1 base and V 5 bases, and 6 bases lay outside the gene matches. The V gene's germline CDR1 is SGHVS and CDR2 FQNEAQ. The CDR3 is made up of 15 amino acids. CDR3 protein: CASSRGTGLNYGYTF. The CDR3 nucleotides read TGTGCCAGCAGCCGCGGGACAGGCCTTAACTATGGCTACACCTTC.

The rearrangement links TRBV11-2 to TRBJ1-2, with unresolved D. The CDR3 extends over 13 amino acids. Trimming stripped 0 bases from V and 8 bases from J, with 10 bases between. CDR1 SGHAT and CDR2 FQNNGV come from the germline V gene. The CDR3 loop reads CASSLDFEEGYTF. CDR3 bases: TGTGCCAGCAGCTTAGATTTCGAGGAGGGCTACACCTTC. Full variable domain (outside the CDR3, taken from reference TRBV11-2 and TRBJ1-2): EAGVAQSPRYKIIEKRQSVAFWCNPISGHATLYWYQQILGQGPKLLIQFQNNGVVDDSQLPKDRFSAERLKGVDSTLKIQPAKLEDSAVYLCASSLDFEEGYTFGSGTRLTVV.

The chain recombines TRBV7-9 with TRBJ2-1; TRBD2 agrees at 9 bases. V lost 5 bases and J lost 4; bases outside the gene matches: 9. This CDR3 is built from 16 residues. Per the germline V gene, CDR1 is SEHNR and CDR2 is FQNEAQ (reference sequence). The DNA of the CDR3 is TGTGCCAGCAGCCCCCGGGCTAGCGGGATATACAATGAGCAGTTCTTC. It encodes CASSPRASGIYNEQFF.

This clone was recorded a few times. This chain joins TRBV11-2 and TRBJ2-6; 7 positions agree with TRBD1. The germline gives CDR1 SGHAT, CDR2 FQNNGV. Trimming cost V 5 bases and J 1 base; bases outside gene matches: 5. The CDR3 is made up of 16 amino acids. The CDR3 loop reads CASSPRQGSGANVLTF. Written as DNA, the CDR3 is TGTGCCAGCAGCCCGCGACAGGGTTCTGGGGCCAACGTCCTGACTTTC.

This chain joins TRBV10-3 and TRBJ1-2; TRBD1 aligns across 9 bases. Germline CDR1 ENHRY, CDR2 SYGVKD. The CDR3 has 14 residues. After removal of 10 bases from V and 3 bases from J, the junction contained 9 bases not matched to a gene. CDR3 sequence (DNA): TGTGCCACCAGAAGGACAGGGGATCACTATGGCTACACCTTC. This sequence encodes CATRRTGDHYGYTF.

The CDR3 region has the DNA TGCGCCAGCAGACAGACGAACACCGGGGAGCTGTTTTTT. This sequence encodes CASRQTNTGELFF. The rearrangement links TRBV10-2 to TRBJ2-2, with D uncertain. The CDR3 is 13 residues long. From germline, CDR1 is WSHSY and CDR2 SAAADI. Trimming removed 6 bases from V and 0 bases from J, with 5 bases in between.

Only one count was recorded for this clone. The J gene is TRBJ1-3, the V gene TRBV28; possible D gene TRBD1, 6 bases. Germline V gene lookup returns CDR1 MDHEN and CDR2 SYDVKM. This CDR3 is 16 amino acids long. V lost 7 bases and J 0 bases, leaving 16 bases between the germline ends. CDR3 coding DNA: TGTGCCAGCACCACCCAGGACAGTAGCTCTGGAAACACCATATATTTT. Amino acids: CASTTQDSSSGNTIYF.

This clone was found a few times. The chain combines TRBV11-2 with TRBJ2-7, with D tentatively TRBD1 (6 bases). The CDR3 has 15 residues. Germline V gene sequence: CDR1 SGHAT, CDR2 FQNNGV. V was trimmed by 2 bases and J by 3 bases, leaving 14 bases between them. CDR3 sequence: CASSLSFKDSYEQYV. The CDR3 DNA sequence: TGTGCCAGCAGCTTATCCTTTAAGGACAGCTACGAGCAGTACGTC.

The chain joins TRBV28 to TRBJ2-7; no clear D. V was trimmed by 8 bases and J by 4 bases, leaving 15 bases between them. Germline CDR1 reads MDHEN; CDR2 reads SYDVKM. This CDR3 contains 13 residues. CDR3 protein: CASSPNARYEQYF. CDR3 DNA sequence: TGTGCCAGCTCCCCTAACGCTAGGTACGAGCAGTACTTC.

The chain joins TRBV19 to TRBJ1-2; 9 bases are shared with TRBD1. Per germline, CDR1 LNHDA and CDR2 SQIVND (reference sequence). The CDR3 is 15 residues long. Trimming removed 8 bases from V and 3 bases from J; junction bases left unmatched: 10. The CDR3 sequence: CASSRPGQGDYGYTF. The CDR3 DNA reads as TGTGCCAGTTCTCGTCCGGGACAGGGAGACTATGGCTACACCTTC. Full variable domain (remainder filled in from reference TRBV19 and TRBJ1-2): DGGITQSPKYLFRKEGQNVTLSCEQNLNHDAMYWYRQDPGQGLRLIYYSQIVNDFQKGDIAEGYSVSREKKESFPLTVTSAQKNPTAFYLCASSRPGQGDYGYTFGSGTRLTVV.

This chain uses TRBV19 with TRBJ2-7; 9 bases align to TRBD1. This CDR3 is built from 15 residues. Germline V gene data show CDR1 as LNHDA and CDR2 as SQIVND (reference sequence). Germline trimming cut 5 bases from V and 3 bases from J; bases unmatched to any gene: 8. As DNA, the CDR3 is TGTGCCAGTAGTCCAGACAGGGGGGGACTCTACGAGCAGTACTTC. Residues: CASSPDRGGLYEQYF.

The chain has TRBV5-1 and TRBJ1-2; weak D call: TRBD1 (6 bases). This CDR3 region has 16 residues. Germline-derived CDR1 and CDR2 are SGHRS and YFSETQ. Trimming shortened V by 1 base and J by 4 bases, and 17 bases separated the two germline ends. CDR3 residues: CASSLHFTGISYGYTF. The CDR3 region has the DNA TGCGCCAGCAGCTTGCATTTTACAGGGATCTCCTATGGCTACACCTTC.

The chain joins TRBV5-1 to TRBJ1-2, with 9 nucleotides matching TRBD1. Germline trimming cut 1 base from V and 6 bases from J; bases unmatched to any gene: 7. This CDR3 is 15 amino acids long. The germline V gene has CDR1 SGHRS and CDR2 YFSETQ. The CDR3 is CASSLTGGRADGYTF. CDR3 bases: TGCGCCAGCAGCTTGACAGGGGGCAGGGCAGATGGCTACACCTTC.

The chain joins TRBV4-2 to TRBJ1-5, with 10 bases aligning to TRBD1. V dropped 2 bases and J dropped 5; count of bases not matched to a gene: 6. The CDR3 consists of 16 residues. CDR1 is LGHNA, CDR2 YNFKEQ, per germline. The CDR3 here is CASSQPGTGADQPQHF. CDR3 nucleotide sequence: TGTGCCAGCAGCCAACCGGGGACAGGGGCGGATCAGCCCCAGCATTTT.

The rearrangement links TRBV28 to TRBJ1-5, with D possibly TRBD1 on 6 matching bases. This CDR3 is built from 17 residues. V was cut by 5 bases and J by 5 bases, with 22 bases left in between. CDR1 MDHEN and CDR2 SYDVKM come from the germline V gene. The CDR3 sequence: CASSTGPTNLPYQPQHF. CDR3 nucleotides: TGTGCCAGCAGTACAGGGCCGACCAACCTCCCGTATCAGCCCCAGCATTTT.

This sequence joins TRBV6-1 and TRBJ2-3, with D maybe TRBD1 (5 bases). V was trimmed by 0 bases and J by 2 bases, leaving 9 bases between them. Per germline, CDR1 MNHNS and CDR2 SASEGT. The CDR3 loop spans 15 amino acids. The CDR3 bases are TGTGCCAGCAGTGAAGCAGGGGCCCCCACAGATACGCAGTATTTT. Translated, it gives CASSEAGAPTDTQYF.

This chain uses TRBV7-9 with TRBJ2-3, with 8 bases fitting TRBD2. Germline loops: CDR1 SEHNR, CDR2 FQNEAQ (reference sequence). The CDR3 loop spans 14 amino acids. The junction had 5 bases not matched to a gene; V was cut back by 1 base and J by 8 bases. The CDR3 DNA reads as TGTGCCAGCAGCTTAGGCGGGGCGGGAGGTACGCAGTATTTT. Its translation: CASSLGGAGGTQYF.

The chain employs TRBV29-1 and TRBJ2-2, with 13 bases fitting TRBD2. CDR1 is SQVTM, CDR2 ANQGSEA, per germline. The CDR3 is 15 residues long. Germline trimming cut 5 bases from V and 5 bases from J; bases unmatched to any gene: 5. CDR3 sequence reads: CSVRLAGGKTGELFF. The CDR3 nucleotides read TGCAGCGTTAGACTAGCGGGAGGAAAAACCGGGGAGCTGTTTTTT.

The rearrangement uses TRBV7-9 and TRBJ2-7, with D possibly being TRBD2 (6 bases). Germline V gives CDR1 SEHNR, CDR2 FQNEAQ (reference sequence). The ends were cut back, 1 base at V and 4 bases at J, with 14 bases in the middle. The CDR3 has 15 amino acids. The CDR3 protein is CASSLGGGEAYEQYV. The CDR3 DNA reads TGTGCCAGCAGCTTAGGTGGAGGGGAGGCGTACGAGCAGTACGTC.

The genes are TRBV11-3 and TRBJ1-3; 7 bases agree with TRBD1. Germline V gene data show CDR1 as SGHNT and CDR2 as YENEEA. Germline trimming cut 2 bases from V and 0 bases from J; bases unmatched to any gene: 4. The CDR3 extends over 16 amino acids. CDR3 in amino acids: CASSLRDRSSGNTIYF. For the CDR3, the DNA is TGTGCCAGCAGCTTAAGGGACAGAAGCTCTGGAAACACCATATATTTT.